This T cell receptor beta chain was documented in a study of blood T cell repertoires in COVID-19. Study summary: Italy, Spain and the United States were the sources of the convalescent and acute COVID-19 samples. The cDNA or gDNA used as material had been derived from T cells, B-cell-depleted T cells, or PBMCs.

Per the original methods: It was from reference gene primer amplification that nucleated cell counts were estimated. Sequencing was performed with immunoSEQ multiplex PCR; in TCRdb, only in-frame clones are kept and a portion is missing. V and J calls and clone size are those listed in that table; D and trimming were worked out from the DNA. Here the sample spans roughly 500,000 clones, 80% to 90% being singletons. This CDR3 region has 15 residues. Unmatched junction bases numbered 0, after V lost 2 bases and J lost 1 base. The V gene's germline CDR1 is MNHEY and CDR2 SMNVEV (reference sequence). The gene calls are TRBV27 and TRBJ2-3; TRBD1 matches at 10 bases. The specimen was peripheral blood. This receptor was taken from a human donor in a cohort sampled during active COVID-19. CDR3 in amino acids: CASSLDRGRTDTQYF. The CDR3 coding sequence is TGTGCCAGCAGTTTAGACAGGGGGCGCACAGATACGCAGTATTTT.